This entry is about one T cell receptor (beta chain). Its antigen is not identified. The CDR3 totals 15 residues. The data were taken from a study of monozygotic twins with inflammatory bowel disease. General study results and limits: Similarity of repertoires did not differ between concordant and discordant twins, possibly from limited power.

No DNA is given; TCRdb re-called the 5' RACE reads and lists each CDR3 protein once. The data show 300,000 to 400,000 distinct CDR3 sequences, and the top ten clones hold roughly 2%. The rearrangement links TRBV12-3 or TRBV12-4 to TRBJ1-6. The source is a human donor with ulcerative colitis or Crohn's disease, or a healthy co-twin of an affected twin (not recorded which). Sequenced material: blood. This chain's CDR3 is CASSLGGSGNSPLHF.